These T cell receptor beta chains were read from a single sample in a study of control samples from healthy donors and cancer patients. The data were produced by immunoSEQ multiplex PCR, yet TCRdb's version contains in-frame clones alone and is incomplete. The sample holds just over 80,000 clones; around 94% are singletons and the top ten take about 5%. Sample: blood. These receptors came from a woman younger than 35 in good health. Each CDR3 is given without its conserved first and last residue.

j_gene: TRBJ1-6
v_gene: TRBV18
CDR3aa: ASSPTGQKSLYSPLH

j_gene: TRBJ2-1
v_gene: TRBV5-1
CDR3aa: ASSLTGVHEQF

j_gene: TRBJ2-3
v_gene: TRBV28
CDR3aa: ASRVGGTSGSRSDTQY

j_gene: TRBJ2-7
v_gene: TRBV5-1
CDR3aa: ASVRSRDRVKPPFNEQY

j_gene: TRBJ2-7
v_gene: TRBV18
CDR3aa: ASSPGQGATYEQY

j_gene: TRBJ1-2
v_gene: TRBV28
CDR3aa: ASSPGDRANYGYT

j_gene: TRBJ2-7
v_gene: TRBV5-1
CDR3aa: ASSLVPAYEQY

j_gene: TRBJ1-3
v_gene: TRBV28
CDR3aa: ASSLGGEGNTIY

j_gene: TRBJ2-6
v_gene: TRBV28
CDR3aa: ASSFGQLASGANVLT

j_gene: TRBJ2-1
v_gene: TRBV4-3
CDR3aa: ASSPAMVNEQF

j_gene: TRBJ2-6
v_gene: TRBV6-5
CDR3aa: ASSWTGIGANVLT